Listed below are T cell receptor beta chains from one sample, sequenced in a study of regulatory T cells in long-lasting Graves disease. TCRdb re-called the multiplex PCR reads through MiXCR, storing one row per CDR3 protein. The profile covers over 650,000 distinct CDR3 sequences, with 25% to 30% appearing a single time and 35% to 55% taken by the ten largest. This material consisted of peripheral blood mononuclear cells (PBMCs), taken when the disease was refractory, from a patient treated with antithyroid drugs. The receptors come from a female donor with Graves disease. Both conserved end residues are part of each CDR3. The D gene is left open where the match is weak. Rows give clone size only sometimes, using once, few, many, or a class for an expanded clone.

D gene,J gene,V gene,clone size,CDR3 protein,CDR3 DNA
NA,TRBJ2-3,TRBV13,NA,CASAHRVGSDTQYF,TGTGCCAGTGCCCACAGGGTCGGTTCGGATACGCAGTATTTT
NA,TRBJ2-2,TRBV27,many,CASSLRENTGELFF,TGTGCCAGCAGTTTGCGGGAGAACACCGGGGAGCTGTTTTTT
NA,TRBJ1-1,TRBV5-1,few,CASSLVTKNTEAFF,TGCGCCAGCAGCTTGGTTACCAAGAACACTGAAGCTTTCTTT
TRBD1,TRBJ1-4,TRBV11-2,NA,CASTSGGNEKLFF,TGTGCCAGCACCTCAGGGGGGAATGAAAAACTGTTTTTT
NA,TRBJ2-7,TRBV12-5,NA,CASPFYEQYF,TGTGCTAGTCCGTTCTACGAGCAGTACTTC
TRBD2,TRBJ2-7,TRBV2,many,CASSEGLAGVGYEQYF,TGTGCCAGCAGTGAAGGTCTAGCGGGAGTTGGCTACGAGCAGTACTTC
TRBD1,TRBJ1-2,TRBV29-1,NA,CSVEDGDRGYGYTF,TGCAGCGTTGAAGATGGAGACAGGGGATATGGCTACACCTTC
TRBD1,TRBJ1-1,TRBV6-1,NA,CASDRGRAEAFF,TGTGCCAGTGACAGGGGGAGGGCAGAAGCTTTCTTT
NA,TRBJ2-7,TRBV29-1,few,CSVGDKHYEQYF,TGCAGCGTTGGGGACAAGCACTACGAGCAGTACTTC
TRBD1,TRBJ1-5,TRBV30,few,CAFASGGFNQPQHF,TGTGCCTTCGCATCAGGGGGATTTAATCAGCCCCAGCATTTT
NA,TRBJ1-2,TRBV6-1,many,CASRSDRNYGYTF,TGTGCCAGCAGATCCGACAGGAACTATGGCTACACCTTC
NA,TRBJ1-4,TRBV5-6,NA,CASSFQRPTNEKLFF,TGTGCCAGCAGCTTTCAGCGCCCAACTAATGAAAAACTGTTTTTT
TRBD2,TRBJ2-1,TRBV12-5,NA,CASGRTSEYNEQFF,TGTGCTAGTGGCCGGACTAGCGAGTACAATGAGCAGTTCTTC
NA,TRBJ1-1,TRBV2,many,CASRGDVNTEAFF,TGTGCCAGCAGGGGGGACGTGAACACTGAAGCTTTCTTT
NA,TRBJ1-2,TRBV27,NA,CASCVGPGGIHGYTF,TGTGCCAGCTGCGTGGGCCCGGGTGGAATCCATGGCTACACCTTC
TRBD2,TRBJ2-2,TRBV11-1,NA,CASSLMGSGTIGELFF,TGTGCCAGCAGCTTAATGGGTAGCGGGACCATCGGGGAGCTGTTTTTT
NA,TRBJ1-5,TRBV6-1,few,CASSMTRSNQPQHF,TGTGCCAGCAGTATGACACGGAGCAATCAGCCCCAGCATTTT
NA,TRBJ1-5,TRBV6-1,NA,CASSERSMGGFQPQHF,TGTGCCAGCAGTGAGCGCTCTATGGGGGGCTTTCAGCCCCAGCATTTT
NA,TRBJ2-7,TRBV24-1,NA,CATSGGYEQYF,TGTGCCACCAGTGGAGGCTACGAGCAGTACTTC
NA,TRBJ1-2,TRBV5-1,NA,CASSLESAAHGYTF,TGCGCCAGCAGCTTGGAGTCAGCCGCTCATGGCTACACCTTC
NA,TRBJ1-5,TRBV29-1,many,CSVADSNQPQHF,TGCAGCGTTGCGGATAGCAATCAGCCCCAGCATTTT
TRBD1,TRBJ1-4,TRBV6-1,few,CASRSTDRGGGTEKLFF,TGTGCCAGCAGATCAACGGACAGGGGAGGGGGGACGGAAAAACTGTTTTTT
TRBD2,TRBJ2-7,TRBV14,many,CASSPLIGLAGGREQYF,TGTGCCAGCAGCCCCCTCATCGGACTAGCGGGAGGGAGGGAGCAGTACTTC
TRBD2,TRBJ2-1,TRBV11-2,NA,CASSIGEGRQFF,TGTGCCAGCAGCATAGGGGAGGGACGGCAGTTCTTC
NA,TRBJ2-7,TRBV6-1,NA,CASSPDTIKQYF,TGTGCCAGCAGTCCGGACACCATTAAGCAGTACTTC
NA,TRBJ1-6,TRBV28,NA,CASSSFGLSGDSPLHF,TGTGCCAGCAGTTCCTTCGGGCTTTCTGGGGATTCACCCCTCCACTTT
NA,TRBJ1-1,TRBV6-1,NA,CASSVPLRGRLGNTEAFF,TGTGCCAGCAGTGTCCCCCTTAGAGGCAGGCTCGGGAACACTGAAGCTTTCTTT
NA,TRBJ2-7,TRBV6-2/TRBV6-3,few,CASSYSGREQYF,TGTGCCAGCAGTTACTCGGGCCGCGAGCAGTACTTC
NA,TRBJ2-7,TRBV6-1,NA,CASSSALATYEQYF,TGTGCCAGCAGCTCAGCTCTAGCTACGTACGAGCAGTACTTC
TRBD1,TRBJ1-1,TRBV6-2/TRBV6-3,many,CASSYPQGGVGAFF,TGTGCCAGCAGTTATCCCCAGGGGGGAGTCGGAGCTTTCTTT
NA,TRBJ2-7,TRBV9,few,CASSVDLAHYEQYF,TGTGCCAGCAGCGTAGATCTGGCTCACTACGAGCAGTACTTC
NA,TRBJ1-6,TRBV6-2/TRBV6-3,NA,CASSSTSPYYSPLHF,TGTGCCAGCAGTTCCACGAGTCCGTACTATTCACCCCTCCACTTT
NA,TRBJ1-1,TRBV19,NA,CASSAADTEAFF,TGTGCCAGTAGTGCGGCAGACACTGAAGCTTTCTTT
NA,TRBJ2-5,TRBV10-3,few,CAISESRELLQETQYF,TGTGCCATCAGTGAGTCGAGGGAACTTCTCCAAGAGACCCAGTACTTC
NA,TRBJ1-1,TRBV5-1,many,CASSLGVMNTEAFF,TGTGCCAGCAGCTTGGGGGTTATGAACACTGAAGCTTTCTTT
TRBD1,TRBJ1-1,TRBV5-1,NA,CASSLAFQGVSSAVNTEAFF,TGCGCCAGCAGCTTGGCTTTTCAGGGGGTCTCTTCTGCGGTGAACACTGAAGCTTTCTTT
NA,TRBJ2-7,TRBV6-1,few,CASRRGGTYEQYF,TGTGCCAGCAGAAGAGGGGGAACCTACGAGCAGTACTTC
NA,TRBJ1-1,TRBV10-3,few,CAISDGQGNTEAFF,TGTGCCATCAGTGACGGGCAGGGGAACACTGAAGCTTTCTTT
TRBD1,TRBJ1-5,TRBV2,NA,CASILDRVGQPQHF,TGTGCCAGCATTCTAGACAGGGTCGGTCAGCCCCAGCATTTT
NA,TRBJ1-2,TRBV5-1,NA,CASSLYGNLYGYTF,TGCGCCAGCAGCTTGTACGGGAACCTCTATGGCTACACCTTC
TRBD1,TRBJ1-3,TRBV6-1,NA,CASTARGQGPGNTIYF,TGTGCCAGCACCGCCCGCGGACAGGGCCCTGGAAACACCATATATTTT
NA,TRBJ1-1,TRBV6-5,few,CASSSSFGDLEAFF,TGTGCCAGCAGTTCCTCTTTCGGGGACTTAGAAGCTTTCTTT
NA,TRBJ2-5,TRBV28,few,CASRSAPPGPGTQYF,TGTGCCAGCAGGTCGGCCCCCCCCGGGCCGGGGACCCAGTACTTC
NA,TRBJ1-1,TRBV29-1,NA,CSVPAGVGTEAFF,TGCAGCGTACCTGCAGGGGTGGGCACTGAAGCTTTCTTT
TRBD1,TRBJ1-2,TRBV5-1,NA,CASSIRDRENYGYTF,TGCGCCAGCAGCATCCGGGACAGGGAAAACTATGGCTACACCTTC
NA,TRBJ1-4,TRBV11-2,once,CASRDVPGPPNEKLFF,TGTGCCAGCAGAGACGTCCCCGGGCCGCCCAATGAAAAACTGTTTTTT